This T cell receptor beta chain came from a study of T cell clonotyping in hematopoietic cell transplantation. Study in general: Recipient blood drawn about 28 days pretransplant and days 30, 100, 180 after.

General observations from the study: After transplant, recipient diversity fell while pathologically expanded clonotypes grew through day 180. Graft donor and pretransplant recipient Inverse Simpson Index values predicted broader posttransplant TCR diversity. At the given depth, recipient repertoires were over 95% de novo clonotypes.

On this clone itself: Its antigen remains unknown.

This CDR3 contains 12 residues. V was trimmed by 6 bases and J by 4 bases, leaving 9 bases between them. Germline V gene lookup returns CDR1 MDHEN and CDR2 SYDVKM. The method was immunoSEQ multiplex PCR; TCRdb's version includes in-frame clones alone and lacks a portion of them. Of approximately 8,400 clones in the sample, 85% to 90% are singletons; the top ten hold more than 4%. The genes are TRBV28 and TRBJ1-2; the D gene is possibly TRBD1 (6 bases). This TCR was recovered from a male patient aged 60-69 years who had an allogeneic stem cell transplant from a related donor, so the T cells may come from the graft donor. Some clones in this sample may be carry-over from other donors' samples. The sequences come from peripheral blood mononuclear cells, collected at the time of graft-versus-host disease after allogeneic stem cell transplant. This CDR3 is CASRTTGYGYTF. The CDR3 region has the DNA TGTGCCAGCAGGACGACAGGCTATGGCTACACCTTC.